This T cell receptor (beta chain) was captured in a study of blood T cell repertoires in COVID-19 (dated by TCRdb to 2018 to 2021). Some background on the complete study: Samples covering the acute and convalescent phases of COVID-19 were provided by collaborators in the United States, Italy and Spain. The material from the prospective study consisted of cDNA or gDNA derived from T cells, B-cell-depleted T cells, or PBMCs. Subjects who had been exposed to COVID-19, were actively infected with it, or had recovered from it provided the deeply sampled blood TCRbeta repertoires that made up the dataset. The repertoires were released in a freely available public database meant as a resource for research on the immune response to SARS-CoV-2. Samples were obtained from the ongoing ImmuneRACE study (first 160 participants) and from some 1,200 subjects provided by 6 global collaborators. Sample metadata almost always included a de-identified subject ID, COVID-19 status, age in years and sex. Where available, HLA class I and class II types were obtained from metadata supplied by the sample provider rather than from assay-based typing. Paper-wide results and their limitations: The amount of clinical and demographic metadata varied by source and participant and was provided uncurated.

Enrolling through a virtual design, the prospective study's participants ranged in age from roughly 18 to 89 years and lived across roughly 23 United States geographic areas. Cohort assignment in the prospective study relied on participant-reported clinical history from a screening survey and a study questionnaire. Recovered participants in ImmuneRACE Cohort 3 were defined as having two consecutive negative NP/OP PCR tests, clearance from a healthcare professional, or resolution of symptoms. In the prospective study, mobile phlebotomists collected whole blood, serum and a nasopharyngeal or oropharyngeal swab from each participant. Participants in the prospective study had the option to provide additional blood draws and questionnaires over a 2-month period. Prospective study blood samples were shipped either frozen or at room temperature before DNA extraction. Clipping removes 6 bases from V and 6 bases from J, with 1 as the unmatched junction base count. The germline V gene encodes CDR1 LGHDT and CDR2 YNNKEL (reference sequence). Including the terminal cysteine and phenylalanine, the CDR3 comprises 12 residues. Only CDR3 DNA is held: 36 bases, read in frame from base 1.

The immunoSEQ Assay, a bias-controlled multiplex PCR, was used to amplify TCRbeta CDR3 regions from genomic DNA. Per the source publication's procedure: Nucleated cell counts per sample were estimated from amplification of reference gene primers within the assay. Sequence reads were collapsed and filtered to measure the absolute abundance of every unique TCRbeta CDR3 rearrangement. Productive Simpson clonality was computed per sample as the square root of Simpson's diversity index over productive rearrangements. TCRdb stores this immuneACCESS table with in-frame sequences only. Part of the clones is absent; in the studies checked, under half of the shortfall reflects unresolved V genes, and no reason is known for the rest. V and J calls and clone size come straight from that table; D and trimming were deduced from the DNA. Here the sample has fewer than 250,000 clones; 84% occur a single time. The ten most abundant clones make up about 6.6% of the sample.

Turning to this clone: Which antigen it targets is not known. Per-base quality was not reported, and no clone a single base away is much larger than it.

The rearrangement joined TRBV3-1 (or the pseudogene TRBV3-2) to TRBJ2-2, and 7 junction bases match TRBD2. Sample: PBMCs or T cells enriched from blood (not recorded which). The receptor was isolated from a woman aged 40 to 50 who had recovered from COVID-19. The CDR3 is CASRGLSGELFF. The bases are TGTGCCAGCAGGGGACTATCCGGGGAGCTGTTTTTT.